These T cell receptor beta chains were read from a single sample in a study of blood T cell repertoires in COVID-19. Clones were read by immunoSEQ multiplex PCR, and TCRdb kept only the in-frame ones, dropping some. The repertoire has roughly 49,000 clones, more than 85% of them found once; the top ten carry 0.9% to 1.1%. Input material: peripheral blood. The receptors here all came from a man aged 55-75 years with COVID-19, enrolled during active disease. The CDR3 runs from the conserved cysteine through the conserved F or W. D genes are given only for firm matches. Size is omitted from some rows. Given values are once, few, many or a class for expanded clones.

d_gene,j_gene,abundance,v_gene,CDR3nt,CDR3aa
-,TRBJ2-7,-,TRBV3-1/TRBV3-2,TGTGCCAGCAGCCAAGATAGCGGACAGGAGCTCTACGAGCAGTACTTC,CASSQDSGQELYEQYF
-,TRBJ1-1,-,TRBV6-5,TGTGCCAGCAGTTCGGGATCTACAGTTAACACTGAAGCTTTCTTT,CASSSGSTVNTEAFF
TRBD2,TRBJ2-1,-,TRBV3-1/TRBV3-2,TGTGCCAGCAGCCAAGAAGCTGGCGGGAGTCTTAATGAGCAGTTCTTC,CASSQEAGGSLNEQFF
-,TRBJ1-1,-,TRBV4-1,TGCGCCAGCAGCCAGGACAGCCGCATGAACACTGAAGCTTTCTTT,CASSQDSRMNTEAFF
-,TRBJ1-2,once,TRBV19,TGTGCCAGTAGTATGGCAGGGAAGGGTTATGGCTACACCTTC,CASSMAGKGYGYTF
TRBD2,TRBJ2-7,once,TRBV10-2,TGCGCCAGCAGAAGGACTAGCGGGAGACGGGGCCACGAGCAGTACTTC,CASRRTSGRRGHEQYF
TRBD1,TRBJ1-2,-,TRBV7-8,TGTGCCAGTGCAAGGGACAGGGGGCACGAAAACTATGGCTACACCTTC,CASARDRGHENYGYTF
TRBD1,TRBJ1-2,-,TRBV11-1,TGTGCCAGCAGCTTAGACAGGGGGCGAGACTATGGCTACACCTTC,CASSLDRGRDYGYTF
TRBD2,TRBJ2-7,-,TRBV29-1,TGCAGCGTTATGATTGGGACTAGCGGGAAAGAGCAGTACTTC,CSVMIGTSGKEQYF
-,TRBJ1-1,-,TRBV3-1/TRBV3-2,TGTGCCAGCAGCCAAGGAAGATGGGCCAGGGCAGTGAACACTGAAGCTTTCTTT,CASSQGRWARAVNTEAFF
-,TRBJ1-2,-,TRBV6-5,TGTGCCGCGGGGGGACCCTATGGCTACACCTTC,CAAGGPYGYTF
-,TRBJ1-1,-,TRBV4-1,TGCGCCAGCAGCCAAGAGATGTGGAAAGGGGCGAGGACTGAAGCTTTCTTT,CASSQEMWKGARTEAFF
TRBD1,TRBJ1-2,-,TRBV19,TGTGCCAGTAACAGGGGAGTGACTAACTATGGCTACACCTTC,CASNRGVTNYGYTF
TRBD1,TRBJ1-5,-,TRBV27,TGTGCCAGCAGCTACAGGGGGAGCAATCAGCCCCAGCATTTT,CASSYRGSNQPQHF